What follows are 19 T cell receptor beta chains derived from one specimen sequenced in a study of T cell repertoires in cytomegalovirus infection. These receptors' targets are unknown. TCRdb re-called the reads with MiXCR, one entry per CDR3 protein. The data contain about 130,000 distinct CDR3 sequences, 20% to 30% of them singletons. Input material: PBMCs, sequenced either directly or after in vitro stimulation (not recorded which). Receptors were obtained from a human donor in good health (CMV status not recorded). Some clones in this sample may be carry-over from other donors' samples.

V and J are TRBV11-3 and TRBJ1-1; TRBD1 matches 9 bases. This CDR3 is 15 amino acids long. Germline V gene data show CDR1 as SGHNT and CDR2 as YENEEA. With V trimmed by 3 bases and J by 1 base, 3 bases remained unmatched. In DNA, the CDR3 is TGTGCCAGCAGCTTGCTGGGACAGGGGAACACTGAAGCTTTCTTT. It specifies CASSLLGQGNTEAFF.

This chain connects TRBV7-9 to TRBJ2-7; 12 bases line up with TRBD2. The V gene end was trimmed by 5 bases and the J gene end by 2 bases; junction bases not matched to a gene: 10. The germline gives CDR1 SEHNR, CDR2 FQNEAQ (reference sequence). The CDR3 spans 17 residues. The CDR3 is CASSHRTSGDSPYEQYV. The CDR3 DNA reads as TGTGCCAGCAGCCATCGGACTAGCGGGGATAGCCCCTACGAGCAGTACGTC.

Only one count was recorded for this clonotype. The chain recombines TRBV2 with TRBJ2-1; 10 bases map to TRBD2. The CDR3 is 18 amino acids. CDR1 is SNHLY and CDR2 is FYNNEI in the germline V gene. Losses at the gene ends were 8 bases for V and 7 bases for J; bases not matched to a gene: 20. The CDR3 loop reads CASSRAASGSNSKNEQFF. In DNA, the CDR3 is TGTGCCAGCTCGCGAGCGGCTAGCGGGAGTAACAGTAAAAATGAGCAGTTCTTC.

This clonotype showed up many times. The rearrangement uses TRBV4-1 and TRBJ2-3, with 12 bases fitting TRBD2. The CDR3 contains 15 residues. After removal of 5 bases from V and 6 bases from J, the junction contained 6 bases not matched to a gene. The germline V gene encodes CDR1 MGHRA and CDR2 YSYEKL. The CDR3 nucleotides read TGCGCCAGCAGCGCCCTAGCGGGAGGGCCGGATACGCAGTATTTT. The encoded protein is CASSALAGGPDTQYF.

This chain connects TRBV6-5 to TRBJ1-4; the match to TRBD1 covers 7 bases. V lost 6 bases and J lost 8; bases outside the gene matches: 6. CDR3 length: 13 residues. In germline, CDR1 is MNHEY, CDR2 SVGAGI. The chain's CDR3 is CASRFGTEEKLFF. The CDR3 nucleotides are TGTGCCAGCAGGTTCGGGACAGAGGAAAAACTGTTTTTT.

The rearrangement uses TRBV7-3 and TRBJ2-5; D is tentatively TRBD1 or TRBD2 (5 bases each). Trimming removed 2 bases at V and 5 bases at J, with 15 bases between. CDR3 size: 15 residues. Germline CDR1 is SGHTA and CDR2 is FQGTGA. The chain's CDR3 is CASSLGAGNGETQYF. The CDR3 bases are TGTGCCAGCAGCTTAGGGGCCGGGAACGGGGAGACCCAGTACTTC. The full variable domain, its missing parts supplied by reference TRBV7-3 and TRBJ2-5, is GAGVSQTPSNKVTEKGKYVELRCDPISGHTALYWYRQSLGQGPEFLIYFQGTGAADDSGLPNDRFFAVRPEGSVSTLKIQRTERGDSAVYLCASSLGAGNGETQYFGPGTRLLVL.

A few counts support this clonotype. This chain uses TRBV4-1 with TRBJ2-5; no reliable D call. Germline CDR1 is MGHRA and CDR2 is YSYEKL. The CDR3 sequence is 16 residues long. V was trimmed by 0 bases and J by 6 bases, leaving 17 bases between them. CDR3 nucleotides: TGCGCCAGCAGCCAAGAGCAACTCGGTGATTTGAAGACCCAGTACTTC. Its protein is CASSQEQLGDLKTQYF.

This clonotype was detected a few times. V and J are TRBV12-3 or TRBV12-4 and TRBJ1-3, with 9 bases that match TRBD1. The CDR3 totals 13 residues. With 8 bases clipped from V and 8 bases from J, the junction kept 7 bases outside the gene matches. The CDR3 here is CASASGQGDTIYF. The CDR3 DNA sequence: TGTGCCAGCGCATCGGGACAGGGAGACACCATATATTTT.

The chain recombines TRBV29-1 with TRBJ2-4, with D perhaps TRBD2 (6 bases). The germline V and J ends were trimmed by 3 bases and 0 bases, with 12 bases remaining between them. Germline-derived CDR1 and CDR2 are SQVTM and ANQGSEA. The length of the CDR3 is 15 residues. The CDR3 sequence: CSVEIRGIAKNIQYF. CDR3 in DNA: TGCAGCGTTGAGATTCGGGGGATAGCCAAAAACATTCAGTACTTC.

The gene calls are TRBV6-5 and TRBJ2-3; D is undetermined. This CDR3 contains 15 residues. V was trimmed by 3 bases and J by 0 bases, leaving 10 bases between them. From germline, CDR1 is MNHEY and CDR2 SVGAGI. CDR3: CASSYAGYSTDTQYF. The CDR3 nucleotides are TGTGCCAGCAGTTATGCCGGATACAGCACAGATACGCAGTATTTT.

This clonotype was recorded a few times. V usage is TRBV6-5 and J usage is TRBJ2-6; 10 positions match TRBD1. Germline CDR1 reads MNHEY; CDR2 reads SVGAGI. This CDR3 comprises 17 residues. V shed 4 bases, J shed 3 bases, and the junction held 6 bases outside the gene matches. CDR3 sequence: CASSWGQGTVGANVLTF. The CDR3 DNA reads as TGTGCCAGCAGTTGGGGACAGGGGACGGTTGGGGCCAACGTCCTGACTTTC.

This clonotype was counted between two and nine times. J is TRBJ2-1 and V is TRBV11-2; 10 positions match TRBD2. Germline lookup yields CDR1 SGHAT and CDR2 FQNNGV. Trimming took 1 base from V and 1 from J; bases not matched to a gene: 7. The CDR3 sequence is 18 residues long. As DNA, the CDR3 is TGTGCCAGCAGCTTAGCCCGACTAGCGGGCCAATCCTACAATGAGCAGTTCTTC. Its protein is CASSLARLAGQSYNEQFF.

The V call is TRBV27, the J call TRBJ1-3; TRBD1 agrees at 8 bases. The CDR3 is 15 residues long. Germline lookup yields CDR1 MNHEY and CDR2 SMNVEV (reference sequence). The trim removed 6 bases at V and 2 bases at J, leaving 6 bases unmatched. CDR3 amino acids: CASSQIRGPGNTIYF. The CDR3 DNA follows: TGTGCCAGCAGCCAGATCAGGGGGCCTGGAAACACCATATATTTT.

The sample holds a few counts of this clonotype. V usage is TRBV7-9 and J usage is TRBJ2-3; 9 bases agree with TRBD2. The germline CDR1 and CDR2 sequences are SEHNR and FQNEAQ (reference sequence). The CDR3 consists of 17 residues. V was pared by 1 base and J by 1 base, with 6 bases of the junction left unmatched. CDR3: CASSLVGSGSGTDTQYF. The CDR3 nucleotides read TGTGCCAGCAGCTTAGTTGGTAGCGGGAGCGGCACAGATACGCAGTATTTT.

This clonotype was recorded a few times. The chain links TRBV7-2 to TRBJ2-7; 13 bases line up with TRBD2. The V gene end was trimmed by 5 bases and the J gene end by 1 base; junction bases not matched to a gene: 2. Germline V lookup: CDR1 SGHTA, CDR2 FQGNSA. This CDR3 region has 15 residues. The CDR3 coding sequence is TGTGCCAGCAGCCCACTAGCGGGAGGGTCCTACGAGCAGTACTTC. Translation gives CASSPLAGGSYEQYF.

The chain employs TRBV20-1 and TRBJ2-4; D is possibly TRBD1 or TRBD2 (5 bases each). Per the germline V gene, CDR1 is DFQATT and CDR2 is SNEGSKA (reference sequence). There are 15 residues in the CDR3. The V end lost 0 bases, the J end lost 1 base, and 10 bases lay between the germline ends. For the CDR3, the DNA is TGCAGTGCTAGAGAAGATGGGGACGCCAAAAACATTCAGTACTTC. Protein: CSAREDGDAKNIQYF.

This clonotype was recorded a few times. The chain has TRBV4-2 and TRBJ1-2, with TRBD1 matching over 9 bases. V lost 0 bases to trimming and J lost 4 bases; unmatched junction nucleotides: 6. The CDR3 spans 16 residues. CDR1 is LGHNA, CDR2 YNFKEQ, per germline. CDR3 bases: TGTGCCAGCAGCCAAGATCAGGGACAGGGACCCTATGGCTACACCTTC. Amino acids: CASSQDQGQGPYGYTF.

The chain employs TRBV29-1 and TRBJ2-3; the D is unclear. Germline V gene sequence: CDR1 SQVTM, CDR2 ANQGSEA. The V and J ends lost 0 bases and 6 bases respectively, with 7 bases between them. The CDR3 covers 12 residues. Written as DNA, the CDR3 is TGCAGCGTTGAAGACTTCTCCGATACGCAGTATTTT. It specifies CSVEDFSDTQYF.

In DNA, the CDR3 is TGCGCCAGCATTGTTTATAAGGATCCCAATGAGCAGTTCTTC. Its translation is CASIVYKDPNEQFF. The rearrangement links TRBV4-1 to TRBJ2-1; D is unclear. CDR3 length equals 14 residues. Trimming took 7 bases from V and 6 from J, leaving 16 bases between them. The germline CDR1 and CDR2 sequences are MGHRA and YSYEKL.